This T cell receptor (beta chain) comes out of a study of CD8 T cells in Susac syndrome. TCR beta sequences were obtained from blood CD8+ and CD4+ T cells. The TEMRA cells underwent FACS enrichment, while the CD8+ and CD4+ T cells underwent negative isolation. Random hexamers were used to reverse transcribe 0.5 to 1 ug of RNA. TCRdb called the immunoSEQ multiplex PCR reads again in MiXCR, with one record for every CDR3 protein. Here the sample spans about 180,000 distinct CDR3 sequences, 85% to 95% being singletons. V was shortened by 4 bases and J by 7 bases, with 16 bases between the two germline ends. CDR1 and CDR2 from the germline V gene are SQVTM and ANQGSEA. The CDR3 runs to 14 residues.

Sequencing was carried out using CD8+ T cells from PBMCs. The clonotype was recovered from a human donor with multiple sclerosis. The V call is TRBV29-1, the J call TRBJ1-4; a weak D match, TRBD1 (5 bases). The CDR3 DNA sequence: TGCAGCGTTGTTCTCCGGGACGGAGTTGAAAAACTGTTTTTT. Its protein is CSVVLRDGVEKLFF. The variable domain in full, completed from reference TRBV29-1 and TRBJ1-4, reads SAVISQKPSRDICQRGTSLTIQCQVDSQVTMMFWYRQQPGQSLTLIATANQGSEATYESGFVIDKFPISRPNLTFSTLTVSNMSPEDSSIYLCSVVLRDGVEKLFFGSGTQLSVL.